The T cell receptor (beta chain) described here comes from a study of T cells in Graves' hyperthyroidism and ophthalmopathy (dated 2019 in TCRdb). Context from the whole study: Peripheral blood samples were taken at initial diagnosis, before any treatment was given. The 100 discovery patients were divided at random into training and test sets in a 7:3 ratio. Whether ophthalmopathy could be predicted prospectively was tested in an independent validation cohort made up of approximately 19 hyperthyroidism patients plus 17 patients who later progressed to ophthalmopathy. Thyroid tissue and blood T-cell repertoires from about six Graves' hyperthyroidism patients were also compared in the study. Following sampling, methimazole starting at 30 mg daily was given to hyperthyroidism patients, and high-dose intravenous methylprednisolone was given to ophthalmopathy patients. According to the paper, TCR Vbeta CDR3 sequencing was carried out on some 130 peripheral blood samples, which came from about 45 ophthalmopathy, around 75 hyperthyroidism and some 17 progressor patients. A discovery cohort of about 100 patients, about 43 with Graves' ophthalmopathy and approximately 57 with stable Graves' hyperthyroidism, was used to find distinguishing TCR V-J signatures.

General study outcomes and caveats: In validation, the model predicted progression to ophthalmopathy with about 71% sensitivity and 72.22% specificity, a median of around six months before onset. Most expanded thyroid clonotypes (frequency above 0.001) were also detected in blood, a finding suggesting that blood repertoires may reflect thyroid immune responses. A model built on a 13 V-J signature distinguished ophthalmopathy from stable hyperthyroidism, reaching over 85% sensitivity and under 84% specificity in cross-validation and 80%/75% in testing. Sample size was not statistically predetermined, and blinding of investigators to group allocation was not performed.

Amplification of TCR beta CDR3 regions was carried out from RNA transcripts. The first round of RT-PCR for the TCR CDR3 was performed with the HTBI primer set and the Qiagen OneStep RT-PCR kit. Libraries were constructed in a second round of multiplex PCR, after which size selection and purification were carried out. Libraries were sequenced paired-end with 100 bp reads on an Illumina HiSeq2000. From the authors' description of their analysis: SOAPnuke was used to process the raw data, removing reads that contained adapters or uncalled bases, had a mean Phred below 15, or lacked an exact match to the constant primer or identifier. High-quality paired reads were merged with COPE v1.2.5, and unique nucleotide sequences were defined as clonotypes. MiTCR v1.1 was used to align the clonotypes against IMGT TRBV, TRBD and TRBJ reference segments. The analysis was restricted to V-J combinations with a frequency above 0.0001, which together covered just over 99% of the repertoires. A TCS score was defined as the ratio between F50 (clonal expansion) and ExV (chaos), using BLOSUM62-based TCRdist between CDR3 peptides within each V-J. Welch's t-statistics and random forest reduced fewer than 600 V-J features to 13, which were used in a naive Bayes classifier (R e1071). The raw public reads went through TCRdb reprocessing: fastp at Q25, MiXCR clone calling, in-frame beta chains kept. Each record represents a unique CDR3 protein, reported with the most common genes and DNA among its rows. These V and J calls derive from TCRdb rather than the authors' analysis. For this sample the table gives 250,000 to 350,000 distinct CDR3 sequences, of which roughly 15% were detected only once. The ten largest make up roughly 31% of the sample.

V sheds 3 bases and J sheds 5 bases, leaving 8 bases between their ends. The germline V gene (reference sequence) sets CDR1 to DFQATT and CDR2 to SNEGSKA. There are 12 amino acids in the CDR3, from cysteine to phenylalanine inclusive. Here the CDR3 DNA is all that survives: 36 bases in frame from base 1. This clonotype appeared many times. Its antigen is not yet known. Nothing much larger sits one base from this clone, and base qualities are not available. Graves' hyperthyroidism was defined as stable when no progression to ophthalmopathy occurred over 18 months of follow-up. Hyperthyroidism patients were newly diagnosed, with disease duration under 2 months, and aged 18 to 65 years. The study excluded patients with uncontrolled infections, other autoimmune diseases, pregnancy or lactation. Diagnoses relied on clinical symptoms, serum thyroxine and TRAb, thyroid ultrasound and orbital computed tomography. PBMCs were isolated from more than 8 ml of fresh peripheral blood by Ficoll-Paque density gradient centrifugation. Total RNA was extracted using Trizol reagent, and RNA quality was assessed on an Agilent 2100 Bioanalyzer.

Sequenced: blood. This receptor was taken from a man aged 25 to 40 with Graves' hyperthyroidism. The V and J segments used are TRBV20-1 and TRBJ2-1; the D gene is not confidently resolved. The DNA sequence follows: TGCAGTGCTAGGTTCGTGAACAATGAGCAGTTCTTC. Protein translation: CSARFVNNEQFF.